The 31 T cell receptor beta chains given below trace back to one sample, sequenced in a study of T cell responses to AZD1222 COVID-19 vaccine. Some clones are missing from TCRdb's copy, which holds only in-frame ones; the method was immunoSEQ multiplex PCR. The repertoire holds about 150,000 clones, with 80% to 95% as singletons. This specimen was peripheral blood, taken on day 0 of AZD1222 vaccination. Source of these receptors: an adult in good health.

The gene calls are TRBV3-1 (or the pseudogene TRBV3-2) and TRBJ2-6, with D perhaps matching TRBD2 (5 bases). Germline V CDR1 and CDR2: LGHDT, YNNKEL (reference sequence). V was trimmed by 4 bases and J by 2 bases, leaving 9 bases between them. This CDR3 spans 15 amino acids. CDR3 nucleotide sequence: TGTGCCAGCAGCCGAGACGGGACTGGGGCCAACGTCCTGACTTTC. The encoded protein is CASSRDGTGANVLTF.

V is TRBV7-9 and J is TRBJ1-4; D is unresolved. The germline V gene encodes CDR1 SEHNR and CDR2 FQNEAQ (reference sequence). The CDR3 sequence is 16 residues long. V lost 2 bases and J 0 bases, leaving 10 bases between the germline ends. The DNA for the CDR3 is TGTGCCAGCAGCTTATCGGGGATTGCAACTAATGAAAAACTGTTTTTT. It encodes CASSLSGIATNEKLFF.

The rearrangement links TRBV5-1 to TRBJ2-2, with D hard to call. Germline CDR1 is SGHRS and CDR2 is YFSETQ. CDR3 length equals 14 residues. The V end was cut by 0 bases, the J end by 2 bases, with 5 bases between. The CDR3 sequence: CASSLDINTGELFF. The CDR3 DNA reads as TGCGCCAGCAGCTTGGACATTAACACCGGGGAGCTGTTTTTT.

The chain employs TRBV7-9 and TRBJ2-1; D not certain. The CDR3 runs to 15 residues. Germline V gives CDR1 SEHNR, CDR2 FQNEAQ (reference sequence). V lost 5 bases and J lost 4, with 15 bases in between. CDR3 in DNA: TGTGCCAGCAGCCCCCCCCTGGATTCATACAATGAGCAGTTCTTC. Protein: CASSPPLDSYNEQFF.

The rearrangement joins TRBV11-2 to TRBJ1-1, with D possibly TRBD1 on 6 matching bases. The CDR3 loop spans 13 amino acids. Trimming took off 3 bases at V and 12 bases at J, with 17 bases between the two ends. Germline V gene lookup returns CDR1 SGHAT and CDR2 FQNNGV. Here the CDR3 reads CASSLGPGGQTFF. In DNA, the CDR3 is TGTGCCAGCAGCTTGGGCCCGGGGGGGCAGACTTTCTTT.

The chain links TRBV6-5 to TRBJ1-5, with 7 nucleotides matching TRBD1. Germline V gene lookup returns CDR1 MNHEY and CDR2 SVGAGI. CDR3 length: 14 residues. J was trimmed by 4 bases and V by 6 bases; bases with no gene match: 6. CDR3 protein: CASRRDSLNQPQHF. In nucleotides, the CDR3 is TGTGCCAGCAGAAGGGACAGCCTAAATCAGCCCCAGCATTTT.

The rearrangement uses TRBV7-8 and TRBJ2-1, with D perhaps TRBD2 (5 bases). Germline V gene sequence: CDR1 SGHVS, CDR2 FQNEAQ. V was cut by 3 bases and J by 12 bases, with 18 bases left in between. The CDR3 has 14 residues. The CDR3 DNA reads as TGTGCCAGCAGCTTTTTTTTGGAGCGGAAGGGGCAGTTCTTC. Translated, it gives CASSFFLERKGQFF.

The rearrangement links TRBV9 to TRBJ1-2; D not resolved. CDR1 is SGDLS, CDR2 YYNGEE, per germline. The CDR3 has 15 residues. The V and J ends lost 0 bases and 6 bases respectively, with 15 bases between them. CDR3 nucleotide sequence: TGTGCCAGCAGCGTAGGGGCTAGCTTAAAGCATGGCTACACCTTC. Its translation: CASSVGASLKHGYTF.

The chain couples TRBV7-8 to TRBJ2-1; tentatively, D is TRBD1 or TRBD2 (5 bases each). Looked up from germline, CDR1 is SGHVS and CDR2 is FQNEAQ. V lost 3 bases, J lost 5 bases, and 23 bases lay in between. The CDR3 spans 18 residues. CDR3 residues: CASSFRPDGAGPDNEQFF. CDR3 nucleotides: TGTGCCAGCAGCTTCCGACCCGATGGGGCGGGTCCCGACAATGAGCAGTTCTTC.

V usage is TRBV4-3 and J usage is TRBJ2-1; the D gene could be TRBD1 or TRBD2 (5 bases each). This CDR3 comprises 17 residues. The germline V gene encodes CDR1 LGHNA and CDR2 YSLEER. The ends were cut back, 0 bases at V and 0 bases at J, with 12 bases in the middle. DNA for the CDR3: TGCGCCAGCAGCCAAGATCATGAGGGGAGCTCCTACAATGAGCAGTTCTTC. Translation gives CASSQDHEGSSYNEQFF.

The gene calls are TRBV19 and TRBJ1-2, with a weak D call TRBD1 (5 bases). Germline assignment: CDR1 LNHDA and CDR2 SQIVND (reference sequence). V lost 2 bases to trimming and J lost 8 bases, with 12 bases between them. The CDR3 runs to 13 residues. CDR3 protein: CASSISTAGGYTF. Here the CDR3 DNA reads TGTGCCAGTAGTATATCGACAGCGGGAGGCTACACCTTC.

The chain has TRBV10-3 and TRBJ1-1; no firm D call. Germline CDR1 and CDR2: ENHRY and SYGVKD. The CDR3 sequence is 14 residues long. Trimming took 3 bases from V and 5 from J, leaving 13 bases between them. CDR3 nucleotide sequence: TGTGCCATCAGTGATCCGTCGGCGTCAACTGAAGCTTTCTTT. Its translation is CAISDPSASTEAFF.

This chain links TRBV15 with TRBJ2-2; 8 bases fit TRBD2. The junction had 9 bases not matched to a gene; V was cut back by 0 bases and J by 6 bases. This CDR3 is built from 17 residues. In germline, CDR1 is LNHNV, CDR2 YYDKDF (reference sequence). CDR3 nucleotides: TGTGCCACCAGCAGAGATGTATCCAGCGGGAGATCCGGGGAGCTGTTTTTT. This codes for CATSRDVSSGRSGELFF.

The gene calls are TRBV19 and TRBJ1-2; D might be TRBD1 (5 bases). Germline V lookup: CDR1 LNHDA, CDR2 SQIVND (reference sequence). V shed 7 bases and J shed 2 bases, with 11 bases lying between them. The CDR3 sequence is 13 residues long. CDR3 residues: CASNPRDNYGYTF. The CDR3 nucleotides are TGTGCCAGTAATCCCCGGGACAACTATGGCTACACCTTC.

The V call is TRBV4-3, the J call TRBJ1-6; D perhaps matches TRBD1 (5 bases). V shed 2 bases and J shed 8 bases, with 7 bases lying between them. This CDR3 contains 13 residues. Looked up from germline, CDR1 is LGHNA and CDR2 is YSLEER. Here the CDR3 reads CASSQTGDSPLHF. The CDR3 DNA reads as TGCGCCAGCAGCCAAACGGGGGATTCACCCCTCCACTTT.

V and J are TRBV5-5 and TRBJ2-3; possibly TRBD1 or TRBD2 for D (6 bases each). This CDR3 contains 16 residues. The V and J ends lost 3 bases and 1 base respectively, with 15 bases between them. Germline assignment: CDR1 SGHKS and CDR2 YYEKEE (reference sequence). CDR3 residues: CASSSNWGAGTDTQYF. For the CDR3, the DNA is TGTGCCAGCAGCTCAAATTGGGGGGCGGGCACAGATACGCAGTATTTT. Looking up the rest from reference TRBV5-5 and TRBJ2-3 gives the full variable domain: DAGVTQSPTHLIKTRGQQVTLRCSPISGHKSVSWYQQVLGQGPQFIFQYYEKEERGRGNFPDRFSARQFPNYSSELNVNALLLGDSALYLCASSSNWGAGTDTQYFGPGTRLTVL.

The CDR3 reads CAEGGMGYEQYF. CDR3 in DNA: TGTGCCGAAGGCGGGATGGGCTACGAGCAGTACTTC. The rearrangement links TRBV11-2 to TRBJ2-7, with D perhaps matching TRBD2 (6 bases). Trimming removed 11 bases at V and 3 bases at J, with 14 bases between. From germline, CDR1 is SGHAT and CDR2 FQNNGV. The CDR3 is made up of 12 amino acids.

CDR3 nucleotides: TGTGTCAGAAGCTTAGGGTGGCAGGGCACTGAAGCTTTCTTT. The encoded protein is CVRSLGWQGTEAFF. The chain is built from TRBV7-5 and TRBJ1-1; the table assigns TRBD1, which was not confirmed against the DNA. TRBV7-5 is recorded as a pseudogene. The CDR3 spans 14 residues.

The chain has TRBV28 and TRBJ1-3; D is uncertain. In germline, CDR1 is MDHEN, CDR2 SYDVKM. V lost 3 bases and J lost 5, with 8 bases in between. The CDR3 is made up of 13 amino acids. The CDR3, as DNA: TGTGCCAGCAGTTTCGTTACCCGAAACACCATATATTTT. Translation gives CASSFVTRNTIYF. Drawing the rest from reference TRBV28 and TRBJ1-3, the complete variable domain is DVKVTQSSRYLVKRTGEKVFLECVQDMDHENMFWYRQDPGLGLRLIYFSYDVKMKEKGDIPEGYSVSREKKERFSLILESASTNQTSMYLCASSFVTRNTIYFGEGSWLTVV.

The chain recombines TRBV10-2 with TRBJ1-4; D perhaps matches TRBD1 (5 bases). With 4 bases removed from V and 12 bases from J, the gap between germline ends came to 15 bases. This CDR3 contains 13 residues. From germline, CDR1 is WSHSY and CDR2 SAAADI. CDR3 in amino acids: CASSVRTGGELFF. The CDR3 nucleotides are TGCGCCAGCAGTGTCCGGACGGGAGGGGAACTGTTTTTT.

The chain links TRBV24-1 to TRBJ1-2; D unclear. The CDR3 runs to 12 residues. In germline, CDR1 is KGHDR, CDR2 SFDVKD. Trimming removed 1 base at V and 8 bases at J, with 7 bases between. The CDR3 region has the DNA TGTGCCACCAGTGATTTCGGAAGGGGCTACACCTTC. Protein sequence: CATSDFGRGYTF.

This clone came up once. The chain combines TRBV6-1 with TRBJ1-2, with D tentatively TRBD1 (5 bases). In germline, CDR1 is MNHNS, CDR2 SASEGT. Trimming removed 0 bases from V and 7 bases from J, with 15 bases in between. There are 15 residues in the CDR3. In DNA form, the CDR3 reads TGTGCCAGCAGTGAAGCCGCTCTCTACAGGACTGGCTACACCTTC. Translating it yields CASSEAALYRTGYTF.

The chain has TRBV24-1 and TRBJ1-5; D gene ambiguous. CDR1 is KGHDR, CDR2 SFDVKD, per germline. V lost 3 bases and J lost 0, with 5 bases in between. This CDR3 is built from 14 residues. CDR3 sequence: CATSDHNSNQPQHF. The DNA of the CDR3 is TGTGCCACCAGTGATCATAATAGCAATCAGCCCCAGCATTTT.

This chain's CDR3 is CASSVKGPGQFSYEQYF. For the CDR3, the DNA is TGTGCCAGCTCAGTCAAAGGACCGGGACAGTTCTCCTACGAGCAGTACTTC. The genes are TRBV18 and TRBJ2-7, with 7 positions matching TRBD1. J was trimmed by 0 bases and V by 5 bases; bases with no gene match: 13. The germline gives CDR1 KGHSH, CDR2 LQKENI. This CDR3 is 17 amino acids long.

This clone has a count of ten or more. The chain carries TRBV4-1 and TRBJ1-2; possibly TRBD1 for D (5 bases). This CDR3 has 12 residues. V lost 6 bases and J 8 bases, leaving 13 bases between the germline ends. CDR1 is MGHRA, CDR2 YSYEKL, per germline. The CDR3 is CASRGEDRGYTF. CDR3 coding DNA: TGCGCCAGCAGGGGGGAGGACCGAGGCTACACCTTC.

This chain links TRBV27 with TRBJ1-3; 7 bases are a match to TRBD1. V lost 5 bases to trimming and J lost 0 bases; unmatched junction nucleotides: 10. The CDR3 totals 17 residues. Germline lookup yields CDR1 MNHEY and CDR2 SMNVEV (reference sequence). The CDR3, as DNA: TGTGCCAGCAGTCCCCAGGGACAGCATTACTCTGGAAACACCATATATTTT. Its protein is CASSPQGQHYSGNTIYF.

The chain uses TRBV5-4 and TRBJ2-7; the D gene could be TRBD1 or TRBD2 (5 bases each). Deletions cut 3 bases from V and 4 bases from J, with 14 bases between. CDR3 length equals 14 residues. Germline V CDR1 and CDR2: SGHNT, YYREEE (reference sequence). CDR3 sequence (DNA): TGTGCCAGCAGCTCCGGGACGGTTTTATACGAGCAGTACTTC. Translated, it gives CASSSGTVLYEQYF.

This clone has more than one count but fewer than ten. J is TRBJ2-1 and V is TRBV11-3; TRBD1 agrees at 11 bases. V lost 5 bases to trimming and J lost 8 bases; unmatched junction nucleotides: 8. The length of the CDR3 is 15 residues. Germline CDR1 is SGHNT and CDR2 is YENEEA. CDR3 amino acids: CASSLRTGGWHEQFF. Here the CDR3 DNA reads TGTGCCAGCAGCCTAAGGACAGGGGGCTGGCATGAGCAGTTCTTC.

The J gene is TRBJ2-1, the V gene TRBV10-1, with D perhaps being TRBD1 or TRBD2 (5 bases each). CDR1 and CDR2 (germline): WNHNN, SYGVQD (reference sequence). This CDR3 is built from 12 residues. V lost 2 bases to trimming and J lost 15 bases, with 14 bases between them. The CDR3 coding sequence is TGCGCCAGCAGTGAGGAAGGGACGGTCCTGTTCTTC. Its protein product is CASSEEGTVLFF.

The chain recombines TRBV19 with TRBJ2-6; D uncertain. The CDR3 covers 14 residues. Looked up from germline, CDR1 is LNHDA and CDR2 is SQIVND (reference sequence). V was shortened by 4 bases and J by 0 bases, with 4 bases between the two germline ends. The CDR3 sequence: CASSTSSGANVLTF. The CDR3 region has the DNA TGTGCCAGTAGTACAAGCTCTGGGGCCAACGTCCTGACTTTC.

The chain has TRBV9 and TRBJ2-1, with TRBD1 matching over 8 bases. V lost 5 bases, J lost 6 bases, and 4 bases stayed unmatched. There are 13 residues in the CDR3. Germline V gene sequence: CDR1 SGDLS, CDR2 YYNGEE. This chain's CDR3 is CASSQGARNEQFF. DNA for the CDR3: TGTGCCAGCAGTCAGGGGGCGCGCAATGAGCAGTTCTTC.